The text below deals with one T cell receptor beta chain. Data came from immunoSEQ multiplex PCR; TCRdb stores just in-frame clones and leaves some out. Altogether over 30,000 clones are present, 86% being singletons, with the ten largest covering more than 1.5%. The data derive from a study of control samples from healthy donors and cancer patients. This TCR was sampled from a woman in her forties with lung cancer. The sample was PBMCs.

CDR3 DNA: TGTGCTAGTGGCCTTGACAGATCACCCCTCCACTTT. Protein product: CASGLDRSPLHF. The J gene is TRBJ1-6, the V gene TRBV12-5, with D possibly being TRBD1 (5 bases). The CDR3 length is 12 residues. In germline, CDR1 is LGHNT, CDR2 FRNRAP. With 6 bases removed from V and 10 bases from J, the gap between germline ends came to 10 bases.